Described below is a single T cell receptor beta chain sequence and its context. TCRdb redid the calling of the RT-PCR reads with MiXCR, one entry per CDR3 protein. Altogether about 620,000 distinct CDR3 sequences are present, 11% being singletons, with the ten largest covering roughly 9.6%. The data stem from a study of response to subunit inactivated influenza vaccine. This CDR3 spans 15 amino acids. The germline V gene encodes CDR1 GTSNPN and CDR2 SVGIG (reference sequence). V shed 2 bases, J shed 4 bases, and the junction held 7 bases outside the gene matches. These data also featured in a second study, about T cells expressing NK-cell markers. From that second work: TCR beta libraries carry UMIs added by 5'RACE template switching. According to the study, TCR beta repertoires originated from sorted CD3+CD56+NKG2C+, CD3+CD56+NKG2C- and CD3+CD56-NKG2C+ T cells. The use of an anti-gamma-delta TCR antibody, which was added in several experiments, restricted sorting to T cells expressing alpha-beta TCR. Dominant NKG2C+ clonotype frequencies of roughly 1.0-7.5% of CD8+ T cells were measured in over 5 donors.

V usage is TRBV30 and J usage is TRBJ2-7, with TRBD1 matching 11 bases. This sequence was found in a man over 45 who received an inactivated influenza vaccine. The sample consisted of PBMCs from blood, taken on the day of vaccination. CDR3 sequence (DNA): TGTGCCTGGAGTCACCCGGGACAGGGGGAGTACGAGCAGTACTTC. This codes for CAWSHPGQGEYEQYF.